A single sample gave rise to the 15 T cell receptor beta chains below, sequenced in a study of OX40 agonist ivuxolimab in advanced cancers. Libraries came from the immunoSEQ multiplex PCR assay. TCRdb took this table from immuneACCESS and kept in-frame rearrangements with V and J called. Such tables lack part of the clones; where checked against another copy, unresolved V genes explain under half of the gap, and the rest is unexplained. This sample comprises 50,000 to 65,000 clones, around 93% of them detected only once. Of the sample, 8.7% falls within the top ten clones. The starting material was CD4+ or CD8+ T cells sorted from blood, obtained in a trial of the OX40 agonist ivuxolimab. These receptors all come from an adult with an advanced solid tumor such as melanoma, head and neck, liver or kidney cancer.

CDR3: CASALGDTVLYEQYF. The CDR3 region has the DNA TGTGCTAGTGCCTTGGGCGACACCGTACTCTACGAGCAGTACTTC. V and J are TRBV12-5 and TRBJ2-7; unclear D gene. The V gene lost 7 bases and the J gene lost 3 bases, with 19 bases spanning the gap. Germline-derived CDR1 and CDR2 are LGHNT and FRNRAP. This CDR3 is built from 15 residues.

The chain links TRBV7-2 to TRBJ1-6, with TRBD1 matching 10 bases. The CDR3 is 16 amino acids. Germline trimming cut 3 bases from V and 9 bases from J; bases unmatched to any gene: 8. The germline CDR1 and CDR2 sequences are SGHTA and FQGNSA. The CDR3 bases are TGTGCCAGCAGCTTCGGGACAGGGGTGGCCCGTTCACCCCTCCACTTT. Amino acids: CASSFGTGVARSPLHF. Based on the CDR3 plus reference TRBV7-2 and TRBJ1-6, the full variable domain is GAGVSQSPSNKVTEKGKDVELRCDPISGHTALYWYRQSLGQGLEFLIYFQGNSAPDKSGLPSDRFSAERTGGSVSTLTIQRTQQEDSAVYLCASSFGTGVARSPLHFGNGTRLTVT.

V gene TRBV4-2 combines with J gene TRBJ1-5; D gene uncertain. CDR3 length: 14 amino acids. V was cut by 1 base and J by 4 bases, with 8 bases left in between. In germline, CDR1 is LGHNA, CDR2 YNFKEQ. This CDR3 reads CASSQGVSNQPQHF. The CDR3 DNA follows: TGTGCCAGCAGCCAAGGAGTAAGTAATCAGCCCCAGCATTTT.

J is TRBJ2-7 and V is TRBV7-9, with D possibly being TRBD2 (5 bases). The length of the CDR3 is 12 residues. Germline V CDR1 and CDR2: SEHNR, FQNEAQ (reference sequence). Trimming pared 7 bases from V and 2 bases from J, leaving 9 bases between. In nucleotides, the CDR3 is TGTGCCAGCACCCGGGGAACCTACGAGCAGTACTTC. This translates into CASTRGTYEQYF.

The chain has TRBV29-1 and TRBJ1-3; D possibly corresponds to TRBD1 (6 bases). Germline CDR1 and CDR2: SQVTM and ANQGSEA. This CDR3 contains 15 residues. The V and J ends lost 3 bases and 0 bases respectively, with 12 bases between them. CDR3 protein: CSVDLGADSGNTIYF. CDR3 in DNA: TGCAGCGTTGATCTGGGGGCTGACTCTGGAAACACCATATATTTT.

The V and J genes are TRBV7-9 and TRBJ1-1; 7 bases line up with TRBD1. This CDR3 contains 14 residues. V was pared by 5 bases and J by 7 bases, with 10 bases of the junction left unmatched. The germline V gene has CDR1 SEHNR and CDR2 FQNEAQ (reference sequence). CDR3 residues: CASSLGGGGNEAFF. The CDR3 nucleotides read TGTGCCAGCAGCCTCGGAGGGGGCGGGAATGAAGCTTTCTTT.

The CDR3 reads CASSRTSGSLYNEQFF. CDR3 DNA: TGTGCCAGCAGCAGGACTAGCGGGAGCCTCTACAATGAGCAGTTCTTC. The J gene is TRBJ2-1, the V gene TRBV7-6, with 13 bases identical to TRBD2. This CDR3 has 16 residues. V was pared by 5 bases and J by 3 bases, with 4 bases of the junction left unmatched. From germline, CDR1 is SGHVS and CDR2 FNYEAQ.

The J gene is TRBJ2-1, the V gene TRBV10-2; TRBD2 might be the D (5 bases). This CDR3 region has 14 residues. Deletions cut 4 bases from V and 4 bases from J, with 11 bases between. The germline V gene has CDR1 WSHSY and CDR2 SAAADI. The CDR3 loop is CASSATMAYNEQFF. The DNA for the CDR3 is TGCGCCAGCAGTGCGACTATGGCGTACAATGAGCAGTTCTTC.

In DNA form, the CDR3 reads TGCGCCAGCAGCCCGGACAGTCCGAACACTGAAGCTTTCTTT. Translated: CASSPDSPNTEAFF. This chain joins TRBV4-3 and TRBJ1-1, with D perhaps matching TRBD1 (6 bases). The CDR3 loop spans 14 amino acids. Germline V gene sequence: CDR1 LGHNA, CDR2 YSLEER. Trimming removed 4 bases from V and 1 base from J, with 10 bases in between.

The gene calls are TRBV7-6 and TRBJ2-2; D remains unclear. Looked up from germline, CDR1 is SGHVS and CDR2 is FNYEAQ. This CDR3 region has 14 residues. V was cut by 1 base and J by 1 base, with 4 bases left in between. DNA of the CDR3: TGTGCCAGCAGCTTAGAACAGAACACCGGGGAGCTGTTTTTT. It encodes CASSLEQNTGELFF.

The chain couples TRBV5-4 to TRBJ2-6; D gene ambiguous. This CDR3 contains 15 residues. Per the germline V gene, CDR1 is SGHNT and CDR2 is YYREEE (reference sequence). V was cut by 2 bases and J by 1 base, with 7 bases left in between. This CDR3 reads CASSLLGSGANVLTF. The CDR3 DNA sequence: TGTGCCAGCAGCTTACTTGGGTCTGGGGCCAACGTCCTGACTTTC.

V gene TRBV27 combines with J gene TRBJ1-5; possible D gene TRBD1, 5 bases. With 3 bases removed from V and 6 bases from J, the gap between germline ends came to 9 bases. CDR1 is MNHEY and CDR2 is SMNVEV in the germline V gene (reference sequence). This CDR3 contains 13 residues. Here the CDR3 reads CASSFGGSQPQHF. Here the CDR3 DNA reads TGTGCCAGCAGTTTCGGGGGAAGTCAGCCCCAGCATTTT.

The rearrangement joins TRBV4-2 to TRBJ2-5, with 8 bases aligning to TRBD1. This CDR3 has 15 amino acids. Germline V gene data show CDR1 as LGHNA and CDR2 as YNFKEQ. V trimming: 1 base; J trimming: 2 bases; junction bases outside the gene matches: 3. CDR3 in DNA: TGTGCCAGCAGCCAAGGACAGGGGAAGCAAGAGACCCAGTACTTC. Its translation is CASSQGQGKQETQYF.

J is TRBJ1-1 and V is TRBV7-2; D may be TRBD1 (5 bases). In germline, CDR1 is SGHTA, CDR2 FQGNSA. The V and J ends lost 2 bases and 0 bases respectively, with 19 bases between them. There are 18 residues in the CDR3. This chain's CDR3 is CASSLNGALGGLNTEAFF. DNA for the CDR3: TGTGCCAGCAGCTTAAACGGGGCATTGGGCGGCCTGAACACTGAAGCTTTCTTT.

V and J are TRBV7-3 and TRBJ1-3, with D unresolved. Trimming removed 4 bases at V and 0 bases at J, with 13 bases between. The CDR3 is 16 residues long. CDR1 and CDR2 from the germline V gene are SGHTA and FQGTGA. The CDR3 region is CASSSGPGSSGNTIYF. Written as DNA, the CDR3 is TGTGCCAGCAGCTCAGGCCCGGGCAGCTCTGGAAACACCATATATTTT.